This T cell receptor (beta chain) appears in the sequencing data of a study of cytomegalovirus exposure and HLA in healthy donors. Use of 60 Vbeta and 13 Jbeta primers characterized the PCR. The assay was immunoSEQ multiplex PCR, and TCRdb's table has in-frame clones only and misses some. The table shows around 180,000 clones, with around 75% occurring only once. This receptor was identified in a woman in her 30s in good health and CMV-seropositive. Sequenced material: PBMCs.

The CDR3 nucleotides are TGTGCCACCAGCAGTACTAGCGGTTCGGTGGAGCTGTTTTTT. Translation: CATSSTSGSVELFF. The chain joins TRBV15 to TRBJ2-2; 8 nucleotides match TRBD2. From germline, CDR1 is LNHNV and CDR2 YYDKDF (reference sequence). This CDR3 spans 14 amino acids. V was pared by 3 bases and J by 10 bases, with 7 bases of the junction left unmatched.